The present TCR beta chain was sequenced within a study of blood T cells in healthy people across ages (dated by TCRdb to between 2014 and 2017). About the full investigation: In model experiments, template switching captured roughly one uniquely barcoded TCR beta cDNA molecule for every two T cells. For two donors (one aged 18 to 29 and one aged 80 or older), the study analyzed two additional independent replicas of 1 million unique cDNA reads from the same blood draw. The study measured age-related changes in TCR beta repertoire diversity using deep sequencing normalized with unique cDNA molecular identifiers. The donors were divided into four age groups: young (average around 16 years), middle-aged (around 41), aged (roughly 60) and long-lived (about 90). Donors of different ages were randomly distributed across sequencing lanes to avoid experimental bias.

The library came from 5' RACE. TCRdb shows the sequencer as Illumina HiSeq 2500. A second PCR of about 6 to 11 cycles was performed with a sample-barcoded 5' primer and a J-beta primer mix. A template-switch 5' adaptor carrying 12 random nucleotides introduced a unique molecular identifier onto each TCR beta cDNA molecule. At least 2.5 million CDR3-containing paired-end reads were obtained from each sample. All of the RNA was converted into first-strand cDNA using the Mint cDNA synthesis kit, with a TRBC-specific oligonucleotide serving as the primer. After uracil-DNA glycosylase treatment, a first 18-cycle PCR used universal primers M1SS and BC2_uni_R on all cDNA. As for the authors' bioinformatics: For normalization, 1 million high-quality reads were randomly selected from each sample, with every read carrying a distinct molecular identifier. Instead of being binned into consensus sequences, reads with shared molecular identifiers were discarded. MiTCR, run with a Q25 quality threshold and the strictest error-elimination algorithm, handled CDR3 identification, clonotype clustering and error correction. Lower-bound total TCR beta diversity was estimated with a nonparametric unseen species model using Euler transformation. TCRdb reanalyzed the raw reads on its own, using fastp at Q25 for trimming and MiXCR for clone calling, and kept in-frame beta chains. All rows with the same CDR3 protein become a single entry with the most common DNA and genes. It is TCRdb's table, rather than the study itself, that gives the V and J calls and clone size. The sample yields 500,000 to 700,000 distinct CDR3 sequences; approximately 30% were counted once. Less than 20% of the sample is taken by the ten largest.

The roughly 39 donors, aged 6 to 90 years, were systemically healthy Caucasian individuals from Russia. Ten milliliters of peripheral blood were drawn from each donor into EDTA-treated Vacutainer tubes. Ficoll-Paque density-gradient centrifugation was used to isolate PBMCs, with at least 6 million per sample. Trizol reagent was used to extract total RNA from the PBMCs, yielding at least 5.5 micrograms per sample. Naive CD45RAhigh/CD27high T cell percentages were measured by flow cytometry on a PBMC aliquot from every donor. The paper as a whole reports these results and caveats: Compared with the aged group, the long-lived group had more naive CD4+ T cells, fewer expanded clones and increased TCR diversity, a pattern suggesting age selection. Bulk unsorted PBMC profiling prevented conclusive comparison of naive and antigen-experienced compartments. Because the CMV infection status of the donors was unknown, age-related changes in expanded clonotypes may potentially have been confounded. Total diversity estimates from one million sequenced T cells were considered lower bounds and underestimates. Observed TCR beta diversity per million T cells fell roughly linearly with age, and a significant reduction was already apparent by age roughly 40. Observed TCR beta diversity correlated strongly with the percentage of naive T cells measured by flow cytometry.

This clonotype occurred a few times. It lacks a known antigen. There are no base qualities to consult, and no much larger clone falls within one base. The cysteine opens and the phenylalanine closes a CDR3 of 11 amino acids. Only the CDR3 DNA is retained, 33 bases long and in frame from the first base. Per the germline V gene (reference sequence), DFQATT is the CDR1 and SNEGSKA is the CDR2. The germline ends are 12 bases apart after V is trimmed by 8 bases and J by 5 bases. The specimen sequenced was blood. Recombination connected TRBV20-1 to TRBJ2-5; the D gene is possibly TRBD1 or TRBD2, each agreeing over 5 bases. This TCR was sampled from an elderly woman in good health. The sequenced DNA is TGCAGTTCGAAGTGGGGGGAGACCCAGTACTTC. Translated, it gives CSSKWGETQYF.